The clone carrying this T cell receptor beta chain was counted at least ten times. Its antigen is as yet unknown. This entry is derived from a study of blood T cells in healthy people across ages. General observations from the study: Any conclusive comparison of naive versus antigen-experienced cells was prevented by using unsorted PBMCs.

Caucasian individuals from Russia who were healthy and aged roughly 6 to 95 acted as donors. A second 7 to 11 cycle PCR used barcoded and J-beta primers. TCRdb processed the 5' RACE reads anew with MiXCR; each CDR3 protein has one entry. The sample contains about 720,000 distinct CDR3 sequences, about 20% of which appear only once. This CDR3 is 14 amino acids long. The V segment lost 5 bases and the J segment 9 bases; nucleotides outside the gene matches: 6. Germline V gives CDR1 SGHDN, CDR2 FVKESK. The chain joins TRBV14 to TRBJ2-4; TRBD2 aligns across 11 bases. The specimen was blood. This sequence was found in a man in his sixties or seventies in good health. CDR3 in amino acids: CASSTGTSGTIQYF. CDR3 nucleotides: TGTGCCAGCAGCACCGGGACTAGCGGCACCATTCAGTACTTC.